This T cell receptor beta chain was profiled in a study of cytomegalovirus exposure and HLA in healthy donors. Study conclusions and caveats: A later analysis reported that several of the most significant clusters appeared to be linked to common viral pathogens, among them Epstein-Barr virus.

With respect to this clone: Its target is not known.

Use of 60 Vbeta and 13 Jbeta primers characterized the PCR. The assay was immunoSEQ multiplex PCR, and TCRdb's table has in-frame clones only and misses some. Counted here are 200,000 to 250,000 clones, around 89% occurring once; the ten biggest clones make up 1%. Sequences were obtained from PBMCs. The sequence came from a woman under 30 in good health and CMV-seronegative.

CDR3 sequence: CASSADGGYGYTF. The DNA of the CDR3 is TGTGCCAGCAGTGCCGACGGCGGTTATGGCTACACCTTC. The J gene is TRBJ1-2, the V gene TRBV2; D gene unclear. V was pared by 4 bases and J by 5 bases, with 11 bases between. From germline, CDR1 is SNHLY and CDR2 FYNNEI. The CDR3 sequence is 13 residues long.